This T cell receptor beta chain was recovered during a study of cytotoxic CD8 clonotypes in ibrutinib-treated CLL. Study-level results: Clonality rose at ibrutinib response and fell back toward baseline at progression.

To note about this clone: Antigen: not known.

Per germline, CDR1 SGHAT and CDR2 FQNNGV. Trimming removed 3 bases from V and 0 bases from J, with 9 bases in between. This CDR3 contains 15 residues. Some clones are missing from TCRdb's copy, which holds only in-frame ones; the method was immunoSEQ multiplex PCR. This sample carries 330,000 or so clones, 67% of them seen once, and the ten largest clones take 6% to 6.5%. Sequenced here: PBMCs, sampled after 36 months of ibrutinib treatment. The chain combines TRBV11-2 with TRBJ1-5; D unclear. This TCR derives from a human donor with chronic lymphocytic leukemia. CDR3 coding DNA: TGTGCCAGCAGCTTCAGCGAGAATAGCAATCAGCCCCAGCATTTT. It specifies CASSFSENSNQPQHF. Full variable domain (outside the CDR3, taken from reference TRBV11-2 and TRBJ1-5): EAGVAQSPRYKIIEKRQSVAFWCNPISGHATLYWYQQILGQGPKLLIQFQNNGVVDDSQLPKDRFSAERLKGVDSTLKIQPAKLEDSAVYLCASSFSENSNQPQHFGDGTRLSIL.